Detailed here is one T cell receptor (beta chain). The germline gene is not matched at one end of the junction; a read error may be the cause. Every one of the donors was a healthy Caucasian. This specimen belongs to a study of identical twins. Germline lookup yields CDR1 SGHVS and CDR2 FQNEAQ. The CDR3 has 14 residues. Each CDR3 protein is one row after TCRdb ran MiXCR on the 5' RACE reads. Of around 960,000 distinct CDR3 sequences in the sample, roughly an eighth were seen once. The same specimen was also included in a second study, on yellow fever vaccine responses in identical twins.

This TCR derives from a young woman in good health. Sequencing was done on a sample of PBMCs. V usage is TRBV7-8 and J usage is TRBJ2-3; D is unresolved. CDR3 DNA sequence: TGTGCCAGAAGCTCGACAACCCGCACAGATACGCAGTATTTT. Translated, it gives CARSSTTRTDTQYF.